This is a list of T cell receptor beta chains from one sample in a study of metastatic and nonmetastatic thyroid tumors. With MiXCR, TCRdb reprocessed the PCR reads. In the table there are some 13,000 clones, about a quarter of which are singletons. The sequencing sample was made of tumor tissue. The receptors here all came from a female donor with papillary thyroid cancer or a benign thyroid nodule (not recorded which). Some clones in this sample may be carry-over from other donors' samples. The CDR3 runs from the conserved cysteine through the conserved F or W. D genes are given only for firm matches. A row's size may be missing; if present it is once, few, many or a size class.

J: TRBJ2-7; D: TRBD2; size: -; V: TRBV9; DNA: TGTGCCAGCAGCGTATTTCAACCGTGGAGAGGGAGGGCCCCCTACGAGCAGTACTTC; CDR3: CASSVFQPWRGRAPYEQYF
J: TRBJ2-7; D: -; size: few; V: TRBV28; DNA: TGTGCCAGCAAGTTCCCCCGGTCCTACGAGCAGTACTTC; CDR3: CASKFPRSYEQYF
J: TRBJ1-5; D: -; size: medium-sized; V: TRBV28; DNA: TGTGCCAGCAGTTTAGGCCTGGCCGTAAATAATCAGCCCCAGCATTTT; CDR3: CASSLGLAVNNQPQHF
J: TRBJ2-2; D: TRBD2; size: many; V: TRBV12-5; DNA: TGTGCTAGTGGTTTGGTACCTAGCGGGAGGAACACCGGGGAGCTGTTTTTT; CDR3: CASGLVPSGRNTGELFF
J: TRBJ1-1; D: -; size: few; V: TRBV5-1; DNA: TGCGCCAGCAGCTTGGGTGGTACAGCCGGAGTTTGTGAAGCTTTCTTT; CDR3: CASSLGGTAGVCEAFF
J: TRBJ2-3; D: TRBD1; size: medium-sized; V: TRBV6-1; DNA: TGTGCCAGCAGGCGACAGGGGCCAGATACGCAGTATTTT; CDR3: CASRRQGPDTQYF
J: TRBJ1-6; D: TRBD1; size: many; V: TRBV20-1; DNA: TGCAGTGCCCCAGTTGGACAGGGGGTCTATAATTCACCCCTCCACTTT; CDR3: CSAPVGQGVYNSPLHF
J: TRBJ1-2; D: -; size: -; V: TRBV7-9; DNA: TGTGCCAGCAGCGGGCGGGACATTGGCTACACCTTC; CDR3: CASSGRDIGYTF
J: TRBJ2-7; D: TRBD1; size: -; V: TRBV28; DNA: TGTGCCAGCAGTTTTAACTCCGCCGGGACAGGGGGCGACGAGAAGTACTTC; CDR3: CASSFNSAGTGGDEKYF
J: TRBJ2-1; D: -; size: few; V: TRBV12-3/TRBV12-4; DNA: TGTGCCAGCAGGGTGAGCGGCACCAATGAGCAGTTCTTC; CDR3: CASRVSGTNEQFF